A selection of T cell receptor beta chains follows, all from one sample in a study of shared clonotypes between healthy human individuals. Clones were read by immunoSEQ multiplex PCR, and TCRdb kept only the in-frame ones, dropping some. The sample has about 480,000 clones; 60% to 80% are singletons. Sequencing used PBMCs. The receptors were sampled from a woman aged 40 to 50 in good health. Some clones in this sample may be carry-over from other donors' samples. Each CDR3 is given with its conserved first and last residue. D genes are given only for firm matches. Size is omitted from some rows. Given values are once, few, many or a class for expanded clones.

size	D	V	J	DNA	CDR3
-	-	TRBV28	TRBJ2-4	TGTGCCAGCAGTTGGACTAAAAGTTTGGCCAAAAACATTCAGTACTTC	CASSWTKSLAKNIQYF
-	-	TRBV19	TRBJ1-1	TGTGCCACCATGCCCGGCAGGAGAAACACTGAAGCTTTCTTT	CATMPGRRNTEAFF
many	TRBD2	TRBV2	TRBJ2-7	TGTGCCAGCACTCGGGGGACTAGCGGGAGGGCCGTCTCCGAGGCCGAGCAGTACTTC	CASTRGTSGRAVSEAEQYF
-	-	TRBV6-5	TRBJ1-1	TGTGCCAGCAGTTCTACAAAATACGGCGGCGGCACTGAAGCTTTCTTT	CASSSTKYGGGTEAFF
-	-	TRBV28	TRBJ1-3	TGTGCCAGCAGTTTATCCCCTTGGACAGCAACTGGAAACACCATATATTTT	CASSLSPWTATGNTIYF
-	-	TRBV19	TRBJ2-7	TGTGCCAGTAGTAGACTACTTCGGGCCTACGAGCAGTACTTC	CASSRLLRAYEQYF
once	TRBD2	TRBV5-1	TRBJ2-1	TGCGCCAGCAGCCCTCAGCTAGCGGACTACAATGAGCAGTTCTTC	CASSPQLADYNEQFF
-	TRBD1	TRBV4-3	TRBJ1-5	TGCGCCAGCAGCCAAGAGTACAGGGGAAGCAATCAGCCCCAGCATTTT	CASSQEYRGSNQPQHF
-	TRBD1	TRBV7-3	TRBJ2-3	TGTGCCAGCAGCTCCACCCCCGGGACAGCACCAGGGGATACGCAGTATTTT	CASSSTPGTAPGDTQYF
-	-	TRBV6-1	TRBJ2-7	TGTGCCAGCAGTGAATCGGGGGTCCCCTACGAGCAGTACTTC	CASSESGVPYEQYF
many	TRBD1	TRBV5-1	TRBJ1-2	TGCGCCAGCAGCCCGCAGGGGGGAAACTATGGCTACACCTTC	CASSPQGGNYGYTF
-	-	TRBV28	TRBJ1-4	TGTGCCAGCAGTTTACTGGGGCGGCACAGTGAAAAACTGTTTTTT	CASSLLGRHSEKLFF
-	-	TRBV27	TRBJ2-7	TGTGCCAGTGCCCGGGCAGAGGGGACTTTGAGAGAGCAGTACTTC	CASARAEGTLREQYF
-	-	TRBV4-2	TRBJ2-2	TGTGCCAGCAGCCTGCCGACTAGGGTGAACACCGGGGAGCTGTTTTTT	CASSLPTRVNTGELFF
-	-	TRBV10-2	TRBJ2-7	TGCGCCAGCAGTGACGGCCCCGGGACCTACGAGCAGTACTTC	CASSDGPGTYEQYF
once	-	TRBV27	TRBJ2-3	TGTGCCAGCTATTCGAATACAGATACGCAGTATTTT	CASYSNTDTQYF
-	-	TRBV30	TRBJ2-4	TGTGCCTACTCCCGGGTCGGAAACATTCAGTACTTC	CAYSRVGNIQYF
few	-	TRBV4-1	TRBJ1-1	TGCGCCAGCAGCCAAGCCGCCCAGGGCACTGAAGCTTTCTTT	CASSQAAQGTEAFF
-	TRBD1	TRBV10-1	TRBJ1-4	TGCGCCAGCCGGAGGGGGCCTAATGAAAAACTGTTTTTT	CASRRGPNEKLFF
-	-	TRBV9	TRBJ1-2	TGTGCCAGCAGCGTAGGCCAGGGAGACCACTATGGCTACACCTTC	CASSVGQGDHYGYTF
many	-	TRBV5-8	TRBJ1-3	TGTGCCAGCAGCTTGGGCCCCTCGGCCTTGGGGCGAGCTGGAAACACCATATATTTT	CASSLGPSALGRAGNTIYF
-	TRBD1	TRBV4-2	TRBJ2-6	TGTGCCAGCAGCCTCGGGACAGGGCTATCTGGGGCCAACGTCCTGACTTTC	CASSLGTGLSGANVLTF
-	TRBD2	TRBV14	TRBJ2-7	TGTGCCAGCAGCCAAGGCGGGAGCTTTTACGAGCAGTACTTC	CASSQGGSFYEQYF
-	-	TRBV19	TRBJ1-1	TGTGCCAGTAGTATTAGTCGCGCGGGGAACACTGAAGCTTTCTTT	CASSISRAGNTEAFF
-	-	TRBV5-1	TRBJ2-7	TGCGCCAGCAGCTTGGACGCGGGGAACAACGAGCAGTACTTC	CASSLDAGNNEQYF
-	TRBD1	TRBV7-9	TRBJ2-3	TGTGCCAGCAGCCGACAGGGCCATAGCACAGATACGCAGTATTTT	CASSRQGHSTDTQYF
once	-	TRBV10-3	TRBJ2-7	TGTGCCATCAGTGGAGGGGACGAGCAGTACTTC	CAISGGDEQYF
-	-	TRBV5-1	TRBJ2-3	TGCGCCAGCAGCTTTGGGTTTGGCACAGATACGCAGTATTTT	CASSFGFGTDTQYF
-	TRBD2	TRBV5-4	TRBJ2-1	TGTGCCAGCAGCGGAGCGGGAGGGACTTACAATGAGCAGTTCTTC	CASSGAGGTYNEQFF
-	TRBD1	TRBV7-6	TRBJ2-6	TGTGCCAGCAGCTTATCGTGGGACAGGGGCGGGTCCGGGGCCAACGTCCTGACTTTC	CASSLSWDRGGSGANVLTF
-	TRBD2	TRBV6-1	TRBJ2-7	TGTGCCAGCCGCGGACTAGCAGTTTCCGAGCAGTACTTC	CASRGLAVSEQYF
-	TRBD2	TRBV2	TRBJ2-2	TGTGCCAGCAGTGCGGGAGGGCCCTCGTTCGGGGAGCTGTTTTTT	CASSAGGPSFGELFF
once	-	TRBV28	TRBJ1-3	TGTGCCAGCAGTTCCACTTTCAGGTTAGCTGGAAACACCATATATTTT	CASSSTFRLAGNTIYF
few	-	TRBV28	TRBJ1-2	TGTGCAGCGGGCAATGTTAACTATGGCTACACCTTC	CAAGNVNYGYTF
-	-	TRBV4-1	TRBJ1-1	TGCGCCAGCAGCCAAGAAAAGGGGGTCACTGAAGCTTTCTTT	CASSQEKGVTEAFF
once	TRBD1	TRBV7-9	TRBJ1-4	TGTGCCAGCAGTAGGGGACAGGGAACTAATGAAAAACTGTTTTTT	CASSRGQGTNEKLFF
few	TRBD2	TRBV7-2	TRBJ2-1	TGTGCCAGCAGCTTCCCTAGCGGGAGGCCCTACAATGAGCAGTTCTTC	CASSFPSGRPYNEQFF
-	-	TRBV7-6	TRBJ2-7	TGTGCCAGCAGCTTAGGGGGGGGCGGGACCTCCTACGAGCAGTACTTC	CASSLGGGGTSYEQYF
once	TRBD2	TRBV2	TRBJ2-5	TGTGCCAGCAGTGGAGTGGGGGGGGAGACCCAGTACTTC	CASSGVGGETQYF
-	-	TRBV6-6	TRBJ1-5	TGTGCCAGCATGGACAGAAACAATCAGCCCCAGCATTTT	CASMDRNNQPQHF
-	-	TRBV30	TRBJ1-1	TGTGCCTGGAGTGGCCTCACTGAAGCTTTCTTT	CAWSGLTEAFF
-	-	TRBV4-2	TRBJ1-2	TGTGCCAGCAGCCAAGTCACAGGTTACTATGGCTACACCTTC	CASSQVTGYYGYTF
-	TRBD2	TRBV5-6	TRBJ2-1	TGTGCCAGCAGCCCTGGACTAGCGGGAAACGGTGGTGGGCAGTTCTTC	CASSPGLAGNGGGQFF
-	-	TRBV28	TRBJ2-5	TGTCGCGGCCCGGGGGAGACCCAGTACTTC	CRGPGETQYF
-	TRBD2	TRBV11-3	TRBJ2-1	TGTGCCAGCAGCTTAGATCGGGGGGGATCCTACAATGAGCAGTTCTTC	CASSLDRGGSYNEQFF
-	TRBD1	TRBV28	TRBJ1-1	TGTGCCAGCAGTTTACAACAGGGGGCCACTGAAGCTTTCTTT	CASSLQQGATEAFF
-	TRBD2	TRBV29-1	TRBJ2-1	TGCAGCGTTACTAGCGGGAGGGCCAACAGTGAGCAGTTCTTC	CSVTSGRANSEQFF
-	TRBD2	TRBV7-9	TRBJ2-3	TGTGCCAGCAGCTACGGGACTAGCGGGAGTACAGATACGCAGTATTTT	CASSYGTSGSTDTQYF
-	TRBD1	TRBV27	TRBJ2-7	TGTGCCAGCAGTCAGAGGGGGCGCAACTACGAGCAGTACTTC	CASSQRGRNYEQYF